The T cell receptor (beta chain) described here comes from a study of Ad26.COV2.S vaccination and SARS-CoV-2 variants. Study details: The authors gave Ad26.COV2.S intramuscularly, either once or twice 56 days apart. Study-wide results and caveats: Breadth and depth estimates from TCRs may understate total T cell responses.

Documented treatment: over 15 received Ad26.COV2.S at low or high dose, single or two shots; five or six received placebo; per-sample allocation not given. Sampling was performed 63 days after the first vaccine or placebo injection. Based in Boston, the donor was an adult of 18-55 years. Vaccination used an Ad26 vector expressing Wuhan-strain SARS-CoV-2 spike. Generated by immunoSEQ multiplex PCR, the TCRdb table keeps only in-frame clones and is missing some. The sample lists more than 300,000 clones; roughly 86% were seen once. Trimming shortened V by 8 bases and J by 0 bases, and 20 bases separated the two germline ends. This CDR3 has 17 residues. Germline values: CDR1 SNHLY, CDR2 FYNNEI. This clone was observed a handful of times. What it binds is not known.

The rearrangement links TRBV2 to TRBJ2-4; the D gene is possibly TRBD1 (7 bases). The sequences come from peripheral blood, collected in a trial of Ad26.COV2.S vaccine versus placebo. This receptor was obtained from a person between 18 and 65 years old who received the Ad26.COV2.S COVID-19 vaccine or a placebo. The CDR3 sequence: CASEEGAWGRAKNIQYF. In DNA, the CDR3 is TGTGCCAGCGAGGAGGGGGCTTGGGGGAGAGCCAAAAACATTCAGTACTTC.